The rows below give T cell receptor beta chains drawn from one sample of a study of shared clonotypes between healthy human individuals. Measured with immunoSEQ multiplex PCR; TCRdb has only the in-frame clones, and not every one. The repertoire holds roughly 500,000 clones, with 90% to 96% as singletons. Sequencing was done on a sample of naive CD4+ T cells sorted from blood. The receptors derive from a woman in her twenties or thirties in good health. CDR3s leave out the opening cysteine and the closing phenylalanine or tryptophan. D genes are given only for firm matches. Clone sizes are given selectively: once, few, many, or a class where the clone is expanded.

V gene	D gene	J gene	clone size	CDR3 protein
TRBV28	-	TRBJ1-1	-	AGAETLNTEAF
TRBV19	TRBD1	TRBJ2-2	once	ASSPGQGWELF
TRBV7-9	-	TRBJ1-1	-	ASRQERTVNTEAF
TRBV2	TRBD2	-	-	ASTWREDYEQY
TRBV10-3	TRBD1	TRBJ2-1	-	AISNRGDEQF
TRBV18	TRBD2	TRBJ2-3	-	ASSPGTDSTAGESTDTQY
TRBV2	TRBD1	TRBJ2-1	-	ASRDRGNEQF
TRBV11-2	-	TRBJ2-7	-	ASSLDLWPHYEQY
TRBV5-4	-	TRBJ2-7	-	ASSLVGGEQY
TRBV11-3	-	TRBJ1-5	-	ASSVRVTQPQH
TRBV5-1	TRBD2	TRBJ2-7	-	ASSVLGGDEQY
TRBV28	-	TRBJ2-6	-	ASSWTLRAGANVLT
TRBV29-1	-	TRBJ1-6	-	SVVGGEPNSPLH
TRBV19	TRBD1	TRBJ2-7	-	ASSPGQIYEQY
TRBV13	-	TRBJ2-3	-	ASSQRRGADTQY
TRBV4-2	TRBD2	TRBJ2-4	-	ASSQGRTSGRAWAKNIQY
TRBV7-8	TRBD1	TRBJ1-3	-	ASTPEGATHSGNTIY
TRBV5-1	-	TRBJ1-1	-	ASSLAGHAGPNTEAF
TRBV4-1	TRBD1	TRBJ2-7	once	ASSQAGNRGYEQY
TRBV30	TRBD2	TRBJ2-3	-	AWRLAGAATQY
TRBV7-7	-	TRBJ2-5	-	ASSFDYQETQY
TRBV7-9	-	TRBJ1-2	-	ASSSQGPYGYT
TRBV5-8	-	-	-	ASRGHYEQY
TRBV10-3	-	TRBJ1-1	-	AIADRKNTEAF
TRBV9	TRBD2	TRBJ2-1	-	ASSVGLAGADNEQF
TRBV28	TRBD1	TRBJ1-2	few	ASSGGQFYGYT
TRBV27	-	TRBJ2-1	-	ASSLRGGGPYNEQF
TRBV9	TRBD1	TRBJ1-2	once	ASSGGTTGEPYGYT
TRBV5-1	TRBD1	TRBJ1-4	-	ASSWGQGINEKLF
TRBV7-2	-	TRBJ2-1	-	ASSLKMGRTFYNEQF
TRBV18	TRBD1	TRBJ2-7	-	ASSPPGQGSDEQY
TRBV18	TRBD2	TRBJ2-1	-	ASSPNQRGNNEQF
TRBV6-4	-	TRBJ1-1	-	ASSADPWGGAF
TRBV18	-	TRBJ2-2	-	ASSPGLSSGELF
TRBV6-6	TRBD1	TRBJ1-5	-	ASSYSDRLGNQPQH
TRBV5-1	-	-	-	ASSLVVGYHEQY
TRBV11-2	TRBD1	TRBJ2-5	once	ASSLGAGQGARETQY
TRBV14	-	TRBJ2-3	-	ASSQDTLVYTQY
TRBV28	-	TRBJ2-7	-	ASNRAGGTYEQY
TRBV5-1	TRBD2	TRBJ2-5	-	ASSSRGLAKETQY
TRBV2	TRBD1	TRBJ1-1	-	ASRGQGTGITEAF
TRBV2	-	TRBJ2-2	-	ASRGNTGELF
TRBV5-1	TRBD2	TRBJ2-1	-	ASSFSSGSDEQF
TRBV7-2	-	TRBJ1-5	-	ASSLGGGRSNQPQH
TRBV6-4	-	TRBJ2-3	-	ASSERTTSAQY
TRBV11-2	TRBD1	TRBJ1-6	-	ASSSDRANSPLH
TRBV10-3	TRBD1	TRBJ2-3	-	AISELQGFSTDTQY
TRBV7-8	-	TRBJ2-7	-	ASSLAPQPGQV
TRBV5-1	-	TRBJ1-4	-	ASSSQTGATNEKLF
TRBV7-9	-	TRBJ2-7	-	ASSPGHEQY